This T cell receptor beta chain is from a study of blood T cell repertoires in COVID-19. Turning to the study itself: Spain, Italy and the United States supplied samples that represented acute and convalescent COVID-19. T cells, B-cell-depleted T cells, or PBMCs supplied cDNA or gDNA.

In the original processing: Amplification of reference gene primers provided the estimated nucleated cell counts. Clones were read by immunoSEQ multiplex PCR, and TCRdb kept only the in-frame ones, dropping some. D and trimming were read from the DNA, whereas the V and J calls and clone size are those reported in that table. Among 100,000 to 150,000 clones, around 81% were seen once, and the ten largest hold about 2.1%. Input material: peripheral blood. The receptor comes from a man in his sixties or seventies with acute or convalescent COVID-19.

The CDR3 region has the DNA TGTGCCAGCAGCTTAGCACAGTTCAACACTGAAGCTTTCTTT. Amino acids: CASSLAQFNTEAFF. The chain couples TRBV7-2 to TRBJ1-1, with D uncertain. CDR3 size: 14 residues. Trimming took off 0 bases at V and 2 bases at J, with 7 bases between the two ends. Germline V gives CDR1 SGHTA, CDR2 FQGNSA.